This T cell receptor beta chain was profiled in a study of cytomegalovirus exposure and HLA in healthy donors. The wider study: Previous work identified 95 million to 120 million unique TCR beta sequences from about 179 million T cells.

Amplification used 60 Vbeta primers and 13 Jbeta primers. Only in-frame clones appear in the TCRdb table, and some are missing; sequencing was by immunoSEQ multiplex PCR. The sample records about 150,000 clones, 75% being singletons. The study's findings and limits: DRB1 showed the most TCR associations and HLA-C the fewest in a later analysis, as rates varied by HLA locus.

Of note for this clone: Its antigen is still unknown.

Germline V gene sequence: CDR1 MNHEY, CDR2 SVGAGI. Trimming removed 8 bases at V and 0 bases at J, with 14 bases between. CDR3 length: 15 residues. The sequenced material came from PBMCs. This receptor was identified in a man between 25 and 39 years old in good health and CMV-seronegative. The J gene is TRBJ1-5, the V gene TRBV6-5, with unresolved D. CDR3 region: CASRPRGVSNQPQHF. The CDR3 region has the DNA TGTGCCAGCCGTCCTCGGGGAGTTAGCAATCAGCCCCAGCATTTT.